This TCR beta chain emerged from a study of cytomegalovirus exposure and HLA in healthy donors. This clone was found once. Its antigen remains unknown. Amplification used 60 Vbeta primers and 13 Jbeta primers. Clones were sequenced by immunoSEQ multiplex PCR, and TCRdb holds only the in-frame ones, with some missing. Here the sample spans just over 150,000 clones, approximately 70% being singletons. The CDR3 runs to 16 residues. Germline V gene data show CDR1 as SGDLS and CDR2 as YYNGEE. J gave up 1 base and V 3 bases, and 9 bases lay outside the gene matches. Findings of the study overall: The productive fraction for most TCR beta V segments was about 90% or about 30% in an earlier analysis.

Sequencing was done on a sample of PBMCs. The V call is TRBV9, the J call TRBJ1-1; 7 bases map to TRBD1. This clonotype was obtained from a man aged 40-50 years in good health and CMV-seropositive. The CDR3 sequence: CASSAQITGANTEAFF. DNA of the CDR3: TGTGCCAGCAGCGCCCAGATAACAGGGGCGAACACTGAAGCTTTCTTT.